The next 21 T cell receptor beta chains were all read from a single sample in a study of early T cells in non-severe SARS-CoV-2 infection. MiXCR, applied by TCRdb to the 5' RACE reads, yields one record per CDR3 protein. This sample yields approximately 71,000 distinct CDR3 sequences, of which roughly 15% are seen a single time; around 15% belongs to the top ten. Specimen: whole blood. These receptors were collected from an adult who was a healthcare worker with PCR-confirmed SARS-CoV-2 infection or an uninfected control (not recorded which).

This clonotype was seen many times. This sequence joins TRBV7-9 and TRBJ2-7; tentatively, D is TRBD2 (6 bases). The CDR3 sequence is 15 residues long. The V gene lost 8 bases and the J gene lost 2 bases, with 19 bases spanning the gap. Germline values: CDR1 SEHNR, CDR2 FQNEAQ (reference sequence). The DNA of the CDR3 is TGTGCCAGCCAAAAGCAGGAGGGAGTTACCTACGAGCAGTACTTC. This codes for CASQKQEGVTYEQYF.

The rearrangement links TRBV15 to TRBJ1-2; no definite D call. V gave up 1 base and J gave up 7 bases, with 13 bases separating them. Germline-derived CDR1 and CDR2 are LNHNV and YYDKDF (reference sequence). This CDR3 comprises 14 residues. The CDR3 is CATSRAAGSPGYTF. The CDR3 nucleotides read TGTGCCACCAGCAGAGCCGCGGGGTCGCCTGGCTACACCTTC.

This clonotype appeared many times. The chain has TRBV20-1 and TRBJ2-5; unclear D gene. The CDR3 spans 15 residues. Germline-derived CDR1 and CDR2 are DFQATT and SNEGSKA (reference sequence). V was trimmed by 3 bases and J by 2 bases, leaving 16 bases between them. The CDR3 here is CSARSSYAAQETQYF. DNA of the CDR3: TGCAGTGCTAGGAGCTCCTACGCGGCACAAGAGACCCAGTACTTC.

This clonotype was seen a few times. CDR3 DNA sequence: TGTGCCAGCAGTTACGGGGGGTACAGCAATGAGCAGTTCTTC. It encodes CASSYGGYSNEQFF. The V gene is TRBV6-2 or TRBV6-3, the J gene TRBJ2-1; the D gene is possibly TRBD2 (6 bases). From germline, CDR1 is MNHEY and CDR2 SVGEGT. The length of the CDR3 is 14 residues. The V and J ends lost 2 bases and 6 bases respectively, with 11 bases between them.

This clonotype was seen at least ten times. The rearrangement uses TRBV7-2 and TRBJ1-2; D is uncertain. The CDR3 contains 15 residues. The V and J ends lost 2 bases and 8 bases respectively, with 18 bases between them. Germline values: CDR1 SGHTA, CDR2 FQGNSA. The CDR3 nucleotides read TGTGCCAGCAGCTTATCCAATTTCGGACCCGACGGCTACACCTTC. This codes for CASSLSNFGPDGYTF. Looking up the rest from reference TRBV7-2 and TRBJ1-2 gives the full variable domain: GAGVSQSPSNKVTEKGKDVELRCDPISGHTALYWYRQSLGQGLEFLIYFQGNSAPDKSGLPSDRFSAERTGGSVSTLTIQRTQQEDSAVYLCASSLSNFGPDGYTFGSGTRLTVV.

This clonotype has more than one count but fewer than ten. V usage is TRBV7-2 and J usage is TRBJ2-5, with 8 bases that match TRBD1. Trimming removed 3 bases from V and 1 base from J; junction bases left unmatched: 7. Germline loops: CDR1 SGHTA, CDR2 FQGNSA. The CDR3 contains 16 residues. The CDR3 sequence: CASSFSAGTGQETQYF. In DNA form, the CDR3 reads TGTGCCAGCAGCTTCAGCGCAGGGACAGGCCAAGAGACCCAGTACTTC.

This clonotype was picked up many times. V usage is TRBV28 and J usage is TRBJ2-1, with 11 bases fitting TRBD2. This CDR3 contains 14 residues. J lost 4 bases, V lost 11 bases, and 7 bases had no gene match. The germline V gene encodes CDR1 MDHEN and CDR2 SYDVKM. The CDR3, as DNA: TGTGCCGTGGGGACTAGCGGAAGGTACAATGAGCAGTTCTTC. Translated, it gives CAVGTSGRYNEQFF.

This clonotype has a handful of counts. CDR3 amino acids: CASSGGPTGGNTDTQYF. The CDR3 nucleotides are TGTGCCAGCAGCGGAGGTCCTACAGGGGGGAACACAGATACGCAGTATTTT. J is TRBJ2-3 and V is TRBV9, with 8 bases aligning to TRBD1. CDR3 size: 17 residues. Losses at the gene ends were 3 bases for V and 2 bases for J; bases not matched to a gene: 11. Germline V CDR1 and CDR2: SGDLS, YYNGEE.

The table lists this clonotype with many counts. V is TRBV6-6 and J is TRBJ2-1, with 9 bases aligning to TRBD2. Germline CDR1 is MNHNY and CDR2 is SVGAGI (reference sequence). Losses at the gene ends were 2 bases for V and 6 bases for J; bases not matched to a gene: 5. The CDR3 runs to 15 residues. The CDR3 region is CASSYRRGGGNEQFF. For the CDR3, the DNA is TGTGCCAGCAGTTACAGGCGGGGGGGCGGCAATGAGCAGTTCTTC.

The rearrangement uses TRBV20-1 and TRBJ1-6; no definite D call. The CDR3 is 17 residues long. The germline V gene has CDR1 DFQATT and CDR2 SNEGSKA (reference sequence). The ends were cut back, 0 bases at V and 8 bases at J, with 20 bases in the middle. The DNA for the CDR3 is TGCAGTGCTAGAGATTTCGGGGAGGCCGCTTCCGATTCACCCCTCCACTTT. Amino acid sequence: CSARDFGEAASDSPLHF.

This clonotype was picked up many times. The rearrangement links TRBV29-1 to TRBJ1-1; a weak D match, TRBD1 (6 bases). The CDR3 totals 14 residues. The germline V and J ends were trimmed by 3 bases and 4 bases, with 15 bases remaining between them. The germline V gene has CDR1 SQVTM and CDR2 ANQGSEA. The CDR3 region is CSVEGHAGGTEAFF. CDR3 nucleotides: TGCAGCGTTGAGGGACACGCCGGGGGCACTGAAGCTTTCTTT.

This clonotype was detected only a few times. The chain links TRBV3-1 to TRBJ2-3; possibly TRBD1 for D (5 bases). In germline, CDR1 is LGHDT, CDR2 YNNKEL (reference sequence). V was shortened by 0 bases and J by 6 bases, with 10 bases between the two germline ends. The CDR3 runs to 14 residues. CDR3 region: CASSQDRTTDTQYF. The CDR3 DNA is TGTGCCAGCAGCCAAGACCGGACAACTGATACGCAGTATTTT.

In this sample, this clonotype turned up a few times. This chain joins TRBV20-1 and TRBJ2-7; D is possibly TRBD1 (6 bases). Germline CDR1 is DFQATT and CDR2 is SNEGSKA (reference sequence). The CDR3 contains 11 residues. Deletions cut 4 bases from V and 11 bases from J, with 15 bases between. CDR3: CSATLGQKEYF. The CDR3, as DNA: TGCAGTGCTACCCTCGGACAGAAGGAGTACTTC.

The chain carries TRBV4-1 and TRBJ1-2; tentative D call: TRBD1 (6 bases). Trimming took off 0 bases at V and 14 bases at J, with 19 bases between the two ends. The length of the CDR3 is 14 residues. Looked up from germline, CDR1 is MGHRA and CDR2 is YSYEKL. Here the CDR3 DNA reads TGCGCCAGCAGCCAAGACGACAGGACTATGGCTTGGACCTTC. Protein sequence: CASSQDDRTMAWTF.

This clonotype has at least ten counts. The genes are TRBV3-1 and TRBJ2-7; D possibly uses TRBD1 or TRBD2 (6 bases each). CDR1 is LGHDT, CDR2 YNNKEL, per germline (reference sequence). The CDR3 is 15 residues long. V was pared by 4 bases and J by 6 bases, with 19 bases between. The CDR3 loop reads CASSLVGGRSSEQYF. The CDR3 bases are TGTGCCAGCAGCCTCGTCGGGGGCAGGTCATCCGAGCAGTACTTC.

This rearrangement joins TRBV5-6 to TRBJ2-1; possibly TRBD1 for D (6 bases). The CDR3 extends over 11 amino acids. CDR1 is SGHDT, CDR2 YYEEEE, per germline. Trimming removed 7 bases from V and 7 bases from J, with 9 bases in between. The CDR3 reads CASQGGNEQFF. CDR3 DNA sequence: TGTGCCAGCCAAGGGGGTAATGAGCAGTTCTTC.

The CDR3 reads CSVGQGTTSEQFF. The CDR3 DNA sequence: TGCAGCGTCGGACAGGGTACAACCAGTGAGCAGTTCTTC. The J gene is TRBJ2-1, the V gene TRBV29-1, with 8 bases aligning to TRBD1. The CDR3 totals 13 residues. The germline gives CDR1 SQVTM, CDR2 ANQGSEA. J lost 9 bases, V lost 6 bases, and 10 bases had no gene match.

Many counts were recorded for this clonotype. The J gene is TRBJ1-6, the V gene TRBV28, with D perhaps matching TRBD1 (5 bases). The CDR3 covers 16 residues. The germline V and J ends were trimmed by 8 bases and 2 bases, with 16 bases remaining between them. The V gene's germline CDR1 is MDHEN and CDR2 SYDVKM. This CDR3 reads CASRGGFSAYNSPLHF. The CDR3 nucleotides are TGTGCCAGCCGGGGGGGTTTTAGCGCCTATAATTCACCCCTCCACTTT.

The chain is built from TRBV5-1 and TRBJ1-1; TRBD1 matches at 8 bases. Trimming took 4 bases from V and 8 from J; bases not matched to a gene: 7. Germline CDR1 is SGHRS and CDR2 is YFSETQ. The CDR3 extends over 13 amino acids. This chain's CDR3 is CASSLNRDREAFF. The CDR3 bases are TGCGCCAGCAGCCTGAACCGGGACAGGGAAGCTTTCTTT. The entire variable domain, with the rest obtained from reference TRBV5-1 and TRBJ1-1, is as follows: KAGVTQTPRYLIKTRGQQVTLSCSPISGHRSVSWYQQTPGQGLQFLFEYFSETQRNKGNFPGRFSGRQFSNSRSEMNVSTLELGDSALYLCASSLNRDREAFFGQGTRLTVV.

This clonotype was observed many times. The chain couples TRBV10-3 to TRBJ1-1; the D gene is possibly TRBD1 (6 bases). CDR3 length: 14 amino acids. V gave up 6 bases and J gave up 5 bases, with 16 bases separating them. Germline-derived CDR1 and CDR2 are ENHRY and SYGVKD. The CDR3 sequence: CAIRETGGGTEAFF. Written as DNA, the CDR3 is TGTGCCATCAGGGAGACAGGTGGGGGAACTGAAGCTTTCTTT.

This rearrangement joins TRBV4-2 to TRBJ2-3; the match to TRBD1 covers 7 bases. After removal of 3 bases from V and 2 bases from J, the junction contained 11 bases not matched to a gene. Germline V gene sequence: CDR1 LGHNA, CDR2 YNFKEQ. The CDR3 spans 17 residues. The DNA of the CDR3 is TGTGCCAGCAGCCAGCCTAGGGGGCCGCGGTCCACAGATACGCAGTATTTT. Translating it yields CASSQPRGPRSTDTQYF.